The sequence of this TCR beta chain was determined in a study of cytomegalovirus exposure and HLA in healthy donors. Primers for the PCR totalled 60 Vbeta and 13 Jbeta. Only in-frame clones appear in the TCRdb table, and some are missing; sequencing was by immunoSEQ multiplex PCR. The data contain 110,000 or so clones, approximately 72% of them seen just once; the ten biggest clones take up about 2.2%. CDR3 length: 15 residues. V lost 4 bases, J lost 3 bases, and 13 bases lay in between. From germline, CDR1 is SGHRS and CDR2 YFSETQ. The chain combines TRBV5-1 with TRBJ1-4; D ambiguous. Source material: PBMCs. This TCR derives from a man younger than 45 in good health and CMV-seronegative. Here the CDR3 DNA reads TGCGCCAGCAGCCCGGGGAGTTTATCTAATGAAAAACTGTTTTTT. Its protein product is CASSPGSLSNEKLFF.